This T cell receptor (beta chain) appears in the sequencing data of a study of Ad26.COV2.S vaccination and SARS-CoV-2 variants. This clone showed up just once. The treatment was: roughly 18 received Ad26.COV2.S at low or high dose, single or two shots; roughly 5 received placebo; per-sample allocation not given. All samples were drawn on day 63, counting from the first vaccine or placebo injection. Germline values: CDR1 ENHRY, CDR2 SYGVKD. The CDR3 covers 13 residues. With 3 bases removed from V and 8 bases from J, the gap between germline ends came to 13 bases. Sequenced by immunoSEQ multiplex PCR; TCRdb stores in-frame clones only, minus some. The sample has fewer than 400,000 clones; around 83% are singletons.

This TCR was sampled from a person aged 18 to 59 who received the Ad26.COV2.S COVID-19 vaccine or a placebo. The chain carries TRBV10-3 and TRBJ1-1; D remains unclear. Sequenced here: peripheral blood, sampled in a trial of Ad26.COV2.S vaccine versus placebo. CDR3 residues: CAISDRFQGEAFF. The CDR3 nucleotides are TGTGCCATCAGTGATAGGTTTCAAGGGGAAGCTTTCTTT.